In its sample, the clone carrying this T cell receptor (beta chain) was seen a few times. What it binds is not known. RNA was extracted with the RNeasy kit, and a quantity of 0.5 to 1 ug was reverse transcribed using random hexamers. Across 54 Vbeta and 13 Jbeta, immunoSEQ multiplex PCR amplified TCR beta CDR3. In TCRdb, the immunoSEQ multiplex PCR reads were re-called with MiXCR into one record per CDR3 protein. The sample consists of 50,000 to 55,000 distinct CDR3 sequences, approximately 95% of them appearing once. TCR beta sequences were obtained from blood CD8+ and CD4+ T cells. TEMRA cells were FACS-enriched, and CD8+ and CD4+ T cells were isolated negatively. This entry belongs to a study of CD8 T cells in Susac syndrome. General study findings and limits: Clonal expansion of CD8+ cells in Susac peaked in TEMRA cells (and in active patients).

Unmatched junction bases numbered 3, after V lost 5 bases and J lost 3 bases. The CDR3 totals 14 residues. Germline CDR1 MNHEY, CDR2 SMNVEV (reference sequence). The rearrangement uses TRBV27 and TRBJ2-7, with TRBD2 identical over 11 bases. This clonotype was obtained from a human donor with Susac syndrome. Sequencing was carried out using CD8+ T cells from PBMCs. CDR3 residues: CASSPGTSGYEQYF. CDR3 DNA sequence: TGTGCCAGCAGTCCCGGGACTAGCGGCTACGAGCAGTACTTC.